The 11 T cell receptor beta chains in this list originate from one sample, sequenced in a study of technical replicates of blood from a few donors. Here immunoSEQ multiplex PCR was the method, and the copy in TCRdb shows in-frame clones only, minus some. This sample carries approximately 76,000 clones, over 75% of them seen once, and the ten largest clones take 0.2% to 0.25%. The sequencing input was T cells isolated from PBMCs. These receptors originate from a human donor in good health.

The chain carries TRBV9 and TRBJ1-6, with D possibly matching TRBD1 (5 bases). The CDR3 sequence is 13 residues long. From germline, CDR1 is SGDLS and CDR2 YYNGEE. The V and J ends lost 3 bases and 10 bases respectively, with 11 bases between them. DNA of the CDR3: TGTGCCAGCAGCGGGGACGGGAGGTCACCCCTCCACTTT. Its protein product is CASSGDGRSPLHF.

This clone showed up just once. The V gene is TRBV19, the J gene TRBJ1-4; a weak D match, TRBD1 (6 bases). Trimming removed 6 bases from V and 8 bases from J, with 22 bases in between. CDR1 is LNHDA and CDR2 is SQIVND in the germline V gene (reference sequence). The CDR3 spans 16 residues. The CDR3 bases are TGTGCCAGTAGGAACCCTCAACAGGGTTCGAGGGAAAAACTGTTTTTT. Its translation: CASRNPQQGSREKLFF. The whole variable domain, filled in from reference TRBV19 and TRBJ1-4, reads DGGITQSPKYLFRKEGQNVTLSCEQNLNHDAMYWYRQDPGQGLRLIYYSQIVNDFQKGDIAEGYSVSREKKESFPLTVTSAQKNPTAFYLCASRNPQQGSREKLFFGSGTQLSVL.

This chain links TRBV29-1 with TRBJ1-1; D gene ambiguous. V was pared by 3 bases and J by 11 bases, with 25 bases between. Per the germline V gene, CDR1 is SQVTM and CDR2 is ANQGSEA. This CDR3 contains 15 residues. CDR3 protein: CSVESRYAAPAFAFF. CDR3 DNA: TGCAGCGTTGAGTCCCGGTACGCGGCGCCGGCATTTGCTTTCTTT.

The chain is built from TRBV5-1 and TRBJ2-5; 7 bases are shared with TRBD1. This CDR3 spans 15 amino acids. The V and J ends lost 3 bases and 2 bases, in that order; junction bases with no gene match: 7. Germline CDR1 SGHRS, CDR2 YFSETQ. The CDR3 coding sequence is TGCGCCAGCAGCTCGACAGGGCGTGAACAAGAGACCCAGTACTTC. As protein: CASSSTGREQETQYF.

V and J are TRBV5-1 and TRBJ2-3, with D perhaps TRBD2 (5 bases). CDR3 length: 16 residues. Germline V gives CDR1 SGHRS, CDR2 YFSETQ. The V end lost 2 bases, the J end lost 4 bases, and 17 bases lay between the germline ends. The CDR3 reads CASSFGAFGNADTQYF. CDR3 DNA sequence: TGCGCCAGCAGCTTCGGTGCGTTCGGGAACGCAGATACGCAGTATTTT.

V and J are TRBV30 and TRBJ2-7; 10 positions agree with TRBD1. V gave up 0 bases and J gave up 1 base; unmatched junction bases: 0. This CDR3 comprises 14 residues. Germline CDR1 GTSNPN, CDR2 SVGIG (reference sequence). The CDR3 nucleotides are TGTGCCTGGAGTGTGGGACAGGGGTCCTACGAGCAGTACTTC. Residues: CAWSVGQGSYEQYF.

The CDR3, as DNA: TGTGCCAGCAGCCAAGTGGGTGGAGGTAGGGATGGCTACACCTTC. The encoded protein is CASSQVGGGRDGYTF. The chain recombines TRBV4-2 with TRBJ1-2; D call uncertain. The length of the CDR3 is 15 residues. The germline CDR1 and CDR2 sequences are LGHNA and YNFKEQ. V gave up 1 base and J gave up 6 bases, with 15 bases separating them.

The CDR3 nucleotides read TGCAGCGTTCGGACTAGCGGTGACTACGAGCAGTACTTC. Its protein product is CSVRTSGDYEQYF. The chain carries TRBV29-1 and TRBJ2-7; 10 positions match TRBD2. The length of the CDR3 is 13 residues. Trimming took 5 bases from V and 3 from J; bases not matched to a gene: 4. CDR1 is SQVTM, CDR2 ANQGSEA, per germline.

This clone was observed once. Here the CDR3 DNA reads TGTGCCAGCAGTCTCAGCGGCCACAATCAGCCCCAGCATTTT. Its translation is CASSLSGHNQPQHF. The V gene is TRBV25-1, the J gene TRBJ1-5, with D unresolved. CDR3 length: 14 amino acids. Trimming stripped 5 bases from V and 3 bases from J, with 11 bases between. Germline values: CDR1 MGHDK, CDR2 SYGVNS. Together with reference TRBV25-1 and TRBJ1-5, the CDR3 gives the full variable domain: EADIYQTPRYLVIGTGKKITLECSQTMGHDKMYWYQQDPGMELHLIHYSYGVNSTEKGDLSSESTVSRIRTEHFPLTLESARPSHTSQYLCASSLSGHNQPQHFGDGTRLSIL.

V usage is TRBV4-1 and J usage is TRBJ2-3; TRBD1 aligns across 8 bases. The germline CDR1 and CDR2 sequences are MGHRA and YSYEKL. The CDR3 is 16 residues long. The V segment lost 0 bases and the J segment 6 bases; nucleotides outside the gene matches: 8. The CDR3 protein is CASSQEETGVGDTQYF. The CDR3 nucleotides are TGCGCCAGCAGCCAAGAGGAGACAGGGGTTGGGGATACGCAGTATTTT.

This chain uses TRBV29-1 with TRBJ2-3; weak D call: TRBD2 (6 bases). Germline CDR1 reads SQVTM; CDR2 reads ANQGSEA. The CDR3 is made up of 11 amino acids. Trimming left V 1 base short and J 11 bases short, with 10 bases between. CDR3 coding DNA: TGCAGCGTTGAAGTCGGGGGTGTGCAGTATTTT. Translated, it gives CSVEVGGVQYF.